The clone carrying this TCR beta chain was seen only once. Its antigen is currently unknown. Expressed TCRB transcripts got sequenced, as all isolated RNA was reverse transcribed. The method was immunoSEQ multiplex PCR; TCRdb's version includes in-frame clones alone and lacks a portion of them. The table has 450,000 to 550,000 clones, 30% seen once. Using CD45RO/CCR7/CD25/CD127/CD95/CD27, CD4+ naive, central memory, regulatory and stem cell-like memory cells were sorted. The entry originates in a study of beta chain features in type 1 diabetes. Findings of the study overall: Healthy donors had naive, central memory and Treg TCRB repertoires that appeared less similar than those seen among patients. VDJ junctions from type 1 diabetes patients carried fewer insertions and larger deletions.

V was cut by 2 bases and J by 3 bases, with 14 bases left in between. CDR1 and CDR2 (germline): SGDLS, YYNGEE. CDR3 length: 15 amino acids. The sample taken for sequencing was naive CD4+ T cells from blood. This clonotype was obtained from a man between 18 and 29 years old in good health. The gene calls are TRBV9 and TRBJ2-5, with TRBD1 as a possible D gene (6 bases). The CDR3 sequence is CASSVGPRTEETQYF. CDR3 coding DNA: TGTGCCAGCAGCGTGGGGCCTCGGACAGAAGAGACCCAGTACTTC.